A single sample is the source of the 18 T cell receptor beta chains below, sequenced in a study of T-cell reconstitution after alpha-beta-depleted transplantation in children. A library of TCRbeta sequences, prepared with unique molecular identifiers, was generated. MiXCR, applied by TCRdb to the PCR reads, yields one record per CDR3 protein. Of 200,000 to 250,000 distinct CDR3 sequences in the sample, approximately 10% were seen once. Sample: PBMCs, taken before TCRalphabeta/CD19-depleted stem cell transplant. The receptors were sampled from a child under three years old with acute myeloid leukemia, due to receive a stem cell transplant.

In its sample, this clonotype was seen a few times. The chain uses TRBV12-3 or TRBV12-4 and TRBJ2-1; D is uncertain. Trimming removed 5 bases from V and 0 bases from J, with 8 bases in between. This CDR3 spans 14 amino acids. Here the CDR3 DNA reads TGTGCCAGCAGTATTTCAACCTCCTACAATGAGCAGTTCTTC. Translated: CASSISTSYNEQFF.

This rearrangement joins TRBV10-3 to TRBJ2-1; 14 bases line up with TRBD2. J gave up 7 bases and V 6 bases, and 8 bases lay outside the gene matches. Germline V CDR1 and CDR2: ENHRY, SYGVKD. The length of the CDR3 is 16 residues. CDR3 nucleotide sequence: TGTGCCATCAGATCGGGACTAGCGGGGGCCTTTAATGAGCAGTTCTTC. This translates into CAIRSGLAGAFNEQFF.

This clonotype was found many times. The chain combines TRBV7-3 with TRBJ1-1; D is unclear. The V and J ends lost 5 bases and 3 bases respectively, with 10 bases between them. This CDR3 is 13 amino acids long. The germline CDR1 and CDR2 sequences are SGHTA and FQGTGA. CDR3 loop: CASSREPYTEAFF. The CDR3 region has the DNA TGTGCCAGCAGCCGAGAGCCCTACACTGAAGCTTTCTTT.

This clonotype was detected a few times. In DNA, the CDR3 is TGCAGCGTTGAAGGGCAGAGCACAGATACGCAGTATTTT. This codes for CSVEGQSTDTQYF. V usage is TRBV29-1 and J usage is TRBJ2-3; D ambiguous. There are 13 residues in the CDR3. Trimming shortened V by 1 base and J by 0 bases, and 5 bases separated the two germline ends. Germline CDR1 SQVTM, CDR2 ANQGSEA.

This clonotype was recorded at least ten times. The chain employs TRBV27 and TRBJ2-1, with TRBD2 as a possible D gene (6 bases). Per germline, CDR1 MNHEY and CDR2 SMNVEV (reference sequence). The CDR3 has 14 amino acids. The V end lost 5 bases, the J end lost 2 bases, and 10 bases lay between the germline ends. The CDR3 spells CASSLPGAYNEQFF. CDR3 nucleotide sequence: TGTGCCAGCAGTCTCCCGGGAGCCTACAATGAGCAGTTCTTC.

This clonotype was observed at least ten times. V and J are TRBV10-3 and TRBJ1-1; 7 bases map to TRBD1. The V gene's germline CDR1 is ENHRY and CDR2 SYGVKD. The CDR3 is 14 residues long. After removal of 2 bases from V and 4 bases from J, the junction contained 4 bases not matched to a gene. Here the CDR3 DNA reads TGTGCCATCAGTGAGGAGGGGGCGGTCACTGAAGCTTTCTTT. It specifies CAISEEGAVTEAFF.

This clonotype was recorded many times. This chain connects TRBV7-2 to TRBJ1-1, with D perhaps matching TRBD1 (5 bases). V lost 4 bases, J lost 1 base, and 16 bases lay in between. The CDR3 has 16 residues. Germline V gene data show CDR1 as SGHTA and CDR2 as FQGNSA. The DNA for the CDR3 is TGTGCCAGCAGCTCCCCTATTCTCGACAGGAACACTGAAGCTTTCTTT. This sequence encodes CASSSPILDRNTEAFF.

This clonotype was counted a few times. CDR3 sequence: CASRSWGEETQYF. CDR3 nucleotides: TGTGCCAGTAGATCATGGGGGGAAGAGACCCAGTACTTC. The rearrangement uses TRBV19 and TRBJ2-5; D might be TRBD2 (6 bases). V was trimmed by 6 bases and J by 3 bases, leaving 11 bases between them. The CDR3 length is 13 residues. Germline CDR1 is LNHDA and CDR2 is SQIVND (reference sequence).

The sample holds many counts of this clonotype. The V gene is TRBV7-2, the J gene TRBJ2-1, with D possibly matching TRBD2 (6 bases). Germline-derived CDR1 and CDR2 are SGHTA and FQGNSA. The CDR3 extends over 16 amino acids. The ends were cut back, 2 bases at V and 0 bases at J, with 11 bases in the middle. Written as DNA, the CDR3 is TGTGCCAGCAGCTTACGAGCGGGTGACTCCTACAATGAGCAGTTCTTC. Translating it yields CASSLRAGDSYNEQFF.

This clonotype has ten or more counts. V and J are TRBV30 and TRBJ1-1; D uncertain. The CDR3 consists of 13 residues. Trimming took off 3 bases at V and 0 bases at J, with 8 bases between the two ends. Germline CDR1 is GTSNPN and CDR2 is SVGIG (reference sequence). The CDR3 spells CAWSQVLNTEAFF. The CDR3 DNA reads as TGTGCCTGGAGCCAGGTTTTGAACACTGAAGCTTTCTTT.

There are many counts of this clonotype. The rearrangement uses TRBV20-1 and TRBJ2-5; 8 nucleotides align to TRBD2. V shed 1 base and J 5 bases; nucleotides not matched to a gene: 6. CDR1 and CDR2 (germline): DFQATT, SNEGSKA (reference sequence). The CDR3 has 14 amino acids. The CDR3 sequence is CSARGTSRSETQYF. CDR3 sequence (DNA): TGCAGTGCTAGAGGGACTAGCAGGTCGGAGACCCAGTACTTC.

Of note for this clonotype: Compared with germline, one end of the junction differs, possibly owing to a read error. The chain is built from TRBV7-6 and TRBJ2-7, with 8 bases aligning to TRBD2. This CDR3 contains 16 residues. Per the germline V gene, CDR1 is SGHVS and CDR2 is FNYEAQ. CDR3 sequence reads: CACSLAPGGSVYEQYF. In DNA form, the CDR3 reads TGTGCCTGCAGCTTAGCGCCGGGAGGGTCGGTCTACGAGCAGTACTTC.

In this sample, this clonotype turned up many times. This chain joins TRBV28 and TRBJ1-2, with D hard to call. The germline CDR1 and CDR2 sequences are MDHEN and SYDVKM. The CDR3 spans 12 residues. Trimming took 2 bases from V and 9 from J, leaving 10 bases between them. For the CDR3, the DNA is TGTGCCAGCAGTTTAAATGGAGGCAGCTACACCTTC. Translated: CASSLNGGSYTF.

This clonotype was detected ten times or more. The chain joins TRBV20-1 to TRBJ1-4; 11 bases line up with TRBD1. V was pared by 7 bases and J by 6 bases, with 4 bases of the junction left unmatched. The CDR3 covers 13 residues. Germline V gene lookup returns CDR1 DFQATT and CDR2 SNEGSKA (reference sequence). CDR3 sequence: CSVPGQGDEKLFF. CDR3 coding DNA: TGCAGTGTTCCGGGACAGGGGGATGAAAAACTGTTTTTT.

This clonotype was counted many times. The chain employs TRBV3-1 and TRBJ1-1, with D maybe TRBD1 (5 bases). V was clipped by 4 bases and J by 4 bases, with 10 bases between them. Germline V gene lookup returns CDR1 LGHDT and CDR2 YNNKEL (reference sequence). The CDR3 runs to 13 residues. CDR3 protein: CASSPRVGTEAFF. As DNA, the CDR3 is TGTGCCAGCAGCCCCAGGGTTGGCACTGAAGCTTTCTTT. Drawing the rest from reference TRBV3-1 and TRBJ1-1, the complete variable domain is DTAVSQTPKYLVTQMGNDKSIKCEQNLGHDTMYWYKQDSKKFLKIMFSYNNKELIINETVPNRFSPKSPDKAHLNLHINSLELGDSAVYFCASSPRVGTEAFFGQGTRLTVV.

In this sample, this clonotype turned up many times. CDR3 sequence: CSVQGGKEHYGYTF. In DNA form, the CDR3 reads TGCAGCGTTCAGGGAGGGAAAGAACACTATGGCTACACCTTC. The rearrangement uses TRBV29-1 and TRBJ1-2, with D tentatively TRBD1 (5 bases). The germline gives CDR1 SQVTM, CDR2 ANQGSEA. Trimming pared 5 bases from V and 3 bases from J, leaving 16 bases between. The CDR3 has 14 amino acids.

This clonotype was observed a few times. The chain combines TRBV7-9 with TRBJ2-1; the D gene is possibly TRBD2 (6 bases). Germline CDR1 SEHNR, CDR2 FQNEAQ (reference sequence). V lost 5 bases, J lost 10 bases, and 12 bases lay in between. This CDR3 is built from 12 residues. CDR3 in amino acids: CASSRLEGEQFF. The CDR3 nucleotides are TGTGCCAGCAGCCGACTAGAAGGGGAGCAGTTCTTC.

Ten or more counts support this clonotype. The chain has TRBV9 and TRBJ1-3, with 7 nucleotides matching TRBD1. The trim removed 0 bases at V and 4 bases at J, leaving 4 bases unmatched. The CDR3 has 15 residues. Germline V gives CDR1 SGDLS, CDR2 YYNGEE. The CDR3 DNA is TGTGCCAGCAGCGTAGATCCGGGACAGGGAAACACCATATATTTT. This translates into CASSVDPGQGNTIYF.